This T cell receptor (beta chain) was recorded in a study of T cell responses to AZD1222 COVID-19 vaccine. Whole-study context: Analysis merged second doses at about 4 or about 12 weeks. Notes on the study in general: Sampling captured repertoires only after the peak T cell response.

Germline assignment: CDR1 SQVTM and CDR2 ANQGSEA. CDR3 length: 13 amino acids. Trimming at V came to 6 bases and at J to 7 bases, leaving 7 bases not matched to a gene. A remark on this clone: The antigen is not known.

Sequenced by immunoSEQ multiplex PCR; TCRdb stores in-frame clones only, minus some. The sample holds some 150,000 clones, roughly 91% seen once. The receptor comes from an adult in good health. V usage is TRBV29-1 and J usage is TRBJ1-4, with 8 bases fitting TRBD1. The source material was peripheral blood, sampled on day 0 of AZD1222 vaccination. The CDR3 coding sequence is TGCAGCGTCAGAGACAGGGGAGGTGAAAAACTGTTTTTT. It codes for CSVRDRGGEKLFF.